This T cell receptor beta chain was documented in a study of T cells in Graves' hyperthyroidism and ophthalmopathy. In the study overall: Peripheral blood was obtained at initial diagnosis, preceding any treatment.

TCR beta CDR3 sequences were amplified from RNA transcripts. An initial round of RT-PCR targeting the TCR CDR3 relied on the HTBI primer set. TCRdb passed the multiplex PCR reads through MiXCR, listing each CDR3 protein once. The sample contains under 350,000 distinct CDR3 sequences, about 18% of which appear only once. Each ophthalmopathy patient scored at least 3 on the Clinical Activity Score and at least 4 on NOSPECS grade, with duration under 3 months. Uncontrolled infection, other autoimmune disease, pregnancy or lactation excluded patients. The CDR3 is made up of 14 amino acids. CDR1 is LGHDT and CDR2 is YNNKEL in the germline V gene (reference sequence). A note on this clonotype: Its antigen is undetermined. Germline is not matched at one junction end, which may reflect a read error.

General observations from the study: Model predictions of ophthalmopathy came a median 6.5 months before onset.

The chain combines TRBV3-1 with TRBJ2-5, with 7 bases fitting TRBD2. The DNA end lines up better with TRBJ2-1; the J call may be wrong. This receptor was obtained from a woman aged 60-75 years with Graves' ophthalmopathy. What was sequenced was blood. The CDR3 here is CASSQDWAGETQFF. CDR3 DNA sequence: TGCGCCAGCAGCCAAGATTGGGCGGGAGAGACCCAGTTCTTC.